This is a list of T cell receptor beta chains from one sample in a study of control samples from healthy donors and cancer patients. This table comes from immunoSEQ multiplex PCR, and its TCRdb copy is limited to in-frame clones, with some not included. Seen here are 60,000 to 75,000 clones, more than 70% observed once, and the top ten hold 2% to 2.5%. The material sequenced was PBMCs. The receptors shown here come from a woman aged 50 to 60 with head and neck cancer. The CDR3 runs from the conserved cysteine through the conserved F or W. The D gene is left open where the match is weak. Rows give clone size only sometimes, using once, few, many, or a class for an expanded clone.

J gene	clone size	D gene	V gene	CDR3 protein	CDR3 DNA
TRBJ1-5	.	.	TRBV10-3	CAISDGQPNQPQHF	TGTGCCATCAGTGATGGGCAGCCAAATCAGCCCCAGCATTTT
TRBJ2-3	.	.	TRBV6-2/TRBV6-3	CASSYSLGHLGDRDTQYF	TGTGCCAGCAGTTACTCTCTGGGACACCTCGGGGACCGAGATACGCAGTATTTT
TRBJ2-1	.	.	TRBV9	CASSFDPETYNEQFF	TGTGCCAGCAGCTTCGACCCAGAGACTTACAATGAGCAGTTCTTC
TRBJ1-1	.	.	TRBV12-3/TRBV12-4	CASSWAGVGLAFF	TGTGCCAGCAGTTGGGCCGGGGTAGGGCTAGCTTTCTTT
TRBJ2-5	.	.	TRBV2	CASSEGASRETQYF	TGTGCCAGCAGTGAAGGGGCCTCGAGAGAGACCCAGTACTTC
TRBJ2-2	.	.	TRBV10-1	CASSPQGRNTGELFF	TGCGCCAGCAGCCCCCAGGGGAGAAACACCGGGGAGCTGTTTTTT
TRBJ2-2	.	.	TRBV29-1	CSVALFDNTGELFF	TGCAGCGTTGCGCTTTTCGACAACACCGGGGAGCTGTTTTTT
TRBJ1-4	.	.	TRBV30	CAWRGRREKLFF	TGTGCCTGGCGGGGCAGGAGAGAAAAACTGTTTTTT
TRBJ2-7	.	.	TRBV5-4	CASSSGTSNEQYF	TGTGCCAGCAGTTCCGGGACATCCAACGAGCAGTACTTC
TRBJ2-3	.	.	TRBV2	CASSGSVSSTDTQYF	TGTGCCAGCAGTGGGAGCGTCTCTAGCACAGATACGCAGTATTTT
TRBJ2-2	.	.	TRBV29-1	CSVKDLTAGELFF	TGCAGCGTGAAAGACCTCACCGCCGGGGAGCTGTTTTTT
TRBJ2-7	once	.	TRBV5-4	CASSLAGSYEQYF	TGTGCCAGCAGCTTGGCCGGCTCCTACGAGCAGTACTTC
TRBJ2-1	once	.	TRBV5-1	CASSLAGGRYNEQFF	TGCGCCAGCAGCTTGGCAGGGGGGCGTTACAATGAGCAGTTCTTC
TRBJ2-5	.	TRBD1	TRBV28	CASSTPTGGETQYF	TGTGCCAGCAGCACCCCGACAGGGGGAGAGACCCAGTACTTC
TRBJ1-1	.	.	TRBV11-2	CASSLTGPEAFF	TGTGCCAGCAGCTTAACAGGGCCTGAAGCTTTCTTT
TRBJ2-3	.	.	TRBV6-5	CASSYSRAGGIDTQYF	TGTGCCAGCAGTTACTCGAGGGCAGGGGGGATAGATACGCAGTATTTT
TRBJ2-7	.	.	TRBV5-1	CASSLEPLSSYEQYF	TGCGCCAGCAGCTTAGAACCCCTGAGCTCCTACGAGCAGTACTTC
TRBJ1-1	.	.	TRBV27	CASSLRGDLGTEAFF	TGTGCCAGCAGTTTAAGGGGTGACCTGGGGACTGAAGCTTTCTTT
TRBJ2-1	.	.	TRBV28	CASSLQGAQFF	TGTGCCAGCAGTTTGCAGGGAGCGCAGTTCTTC
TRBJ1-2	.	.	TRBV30	CASNRVRGYGYTF	TGTGCTTCAAACAGGGTCCGGGGCTATGGCTACACCTTC
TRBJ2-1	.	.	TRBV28	CASRVSRGDEQFF	TGTGCCAGCAGGGTTTCCAGGGGCGATGAGCAGTTCTTC
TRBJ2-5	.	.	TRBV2	CASSGTATQETQYF	TGTGCCAGCAGTGGGACAGCGACCCAAGAGACCCAGTACTTC
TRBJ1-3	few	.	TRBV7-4	CASSSHQVLGPLSGNTIYF	TGTGCCAGCAGCTCCCACCAGGTTTTGGGCCCCTTATCTGGAAACACCATATATTTT
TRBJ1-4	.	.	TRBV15	CATSRDREKLFF	TGTGCCACCAGCAGAGATCGGGAAAAACTGTTTTTT
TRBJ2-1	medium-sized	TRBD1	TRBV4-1	CASSQPDRAPYNEQFF	TGCGCCAGCAGCCAGCCTGACAGGGCCCCCTACAATGAGCAGTTCTTC
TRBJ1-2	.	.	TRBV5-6	CASSTSQGIGYTF	TGTGCCAGCAGCACGAGCCAGGGGATTGGGTACACCTTC
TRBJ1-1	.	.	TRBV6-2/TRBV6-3	CASSTPSPGTNTEAFF	TGTGCCAGCAGTACCCCCTCGCCAGGGACGAACACTGAAGCTTTCTTT
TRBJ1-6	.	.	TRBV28	CASSLGSPLHF	TGTGCCAGCAGTTTGGGTTCACCCCTCCACTTT
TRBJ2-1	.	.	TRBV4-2	CASSQEGGAQVFNEQFF	TGTGCCAGCAGCCAGGAGGGTGGAGCGCAAGTTTTCAATGAGCAGTTCTTC
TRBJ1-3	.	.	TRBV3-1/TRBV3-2	CASSLRGERNTIYF	TGTGCCAGCAGCCTCAGGGGTGAACGAAACACCATATATTTT
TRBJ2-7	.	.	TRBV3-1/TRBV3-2	CASSQRHDEQYF	TGTGCCAGCAGCCAAAGACACGACGAGCAGTACTTC
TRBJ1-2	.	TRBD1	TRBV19	CASTVRDSYNYGYTF	TGTGCCAGTACCGTTCGGGACAGCTATAACTATGGCTACACCTTC
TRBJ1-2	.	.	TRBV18	CASSPQADYGYTF	TGTGCCAGCTCACCACAGGCAGACTATGGCTACACCTTC